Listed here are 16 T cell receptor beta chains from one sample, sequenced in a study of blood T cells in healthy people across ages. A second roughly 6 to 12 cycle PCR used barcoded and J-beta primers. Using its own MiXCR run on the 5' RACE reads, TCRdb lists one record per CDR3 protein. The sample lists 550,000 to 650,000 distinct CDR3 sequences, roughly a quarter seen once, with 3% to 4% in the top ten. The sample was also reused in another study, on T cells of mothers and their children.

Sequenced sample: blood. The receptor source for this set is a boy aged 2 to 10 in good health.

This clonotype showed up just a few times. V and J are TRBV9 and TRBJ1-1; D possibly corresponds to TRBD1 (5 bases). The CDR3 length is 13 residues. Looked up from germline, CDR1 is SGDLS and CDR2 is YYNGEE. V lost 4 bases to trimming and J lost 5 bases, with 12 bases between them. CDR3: CASSIRVGTEAFF. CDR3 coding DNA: TGTGCCAGCAGCATCAGGGTAGGGACTGAAGCTTTCTTT.

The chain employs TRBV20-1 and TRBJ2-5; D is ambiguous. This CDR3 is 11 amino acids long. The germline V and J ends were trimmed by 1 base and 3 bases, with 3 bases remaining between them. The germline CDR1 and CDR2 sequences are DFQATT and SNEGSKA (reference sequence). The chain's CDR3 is CSARVKETQYF. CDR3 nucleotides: TGCAGTGCTAGAGTGAAAGAGACCCAGTACTTC.

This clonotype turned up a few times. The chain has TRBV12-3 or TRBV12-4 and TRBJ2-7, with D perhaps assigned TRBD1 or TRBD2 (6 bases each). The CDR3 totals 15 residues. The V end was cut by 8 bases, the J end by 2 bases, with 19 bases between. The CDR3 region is CASGRGAKETYEQYF. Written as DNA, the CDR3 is TGTGCCAGCGGTAGGGGGGCCAAGGAGACCTACGAGCAGTACTTC.

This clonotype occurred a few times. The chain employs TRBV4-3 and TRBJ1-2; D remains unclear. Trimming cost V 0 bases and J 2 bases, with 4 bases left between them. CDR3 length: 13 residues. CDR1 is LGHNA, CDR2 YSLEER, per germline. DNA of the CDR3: TGCGCCAGCAGCCAAGATTGGAACTATGGCTACACCTTC. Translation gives CASSQDWNYGYTF.

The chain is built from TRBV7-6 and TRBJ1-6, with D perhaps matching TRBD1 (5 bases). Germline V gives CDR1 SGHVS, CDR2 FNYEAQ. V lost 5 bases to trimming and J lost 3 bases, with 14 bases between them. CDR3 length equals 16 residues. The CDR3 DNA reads TGTGCCAGCAGCCGCGCGGGGGATGGCTATAATTCACCCCTCCACTTT. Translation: CASSRAGDGYNSPLHF.

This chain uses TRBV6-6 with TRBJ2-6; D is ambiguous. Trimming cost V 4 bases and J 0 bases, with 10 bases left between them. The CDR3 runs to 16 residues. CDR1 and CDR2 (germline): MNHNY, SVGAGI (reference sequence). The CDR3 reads CASSSREGSGANVLTF. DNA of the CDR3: TGTGCCAGCAGTTCCAGAGAAGGCTCTGGGGCCAACGTCCTGACTTTC.

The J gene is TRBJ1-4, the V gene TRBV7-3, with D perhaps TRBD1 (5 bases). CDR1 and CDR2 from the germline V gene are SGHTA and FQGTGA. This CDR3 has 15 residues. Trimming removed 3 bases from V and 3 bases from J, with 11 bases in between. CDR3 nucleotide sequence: TGTGCCAGCAGCTTGGAGGGGCGACCTAATGAAAAACTGTTTTTT. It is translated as CASSLEGRPNEKLFF.

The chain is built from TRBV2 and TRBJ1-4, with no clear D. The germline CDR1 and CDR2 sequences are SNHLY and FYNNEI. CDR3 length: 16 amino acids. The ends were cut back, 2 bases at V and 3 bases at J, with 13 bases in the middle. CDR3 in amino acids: CASSEWGGPPNEKLFF. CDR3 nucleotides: TGTGCCAGCAGTGAATGGGGAGGTCCGCCTAATGAAAAACTGTTTTTT.

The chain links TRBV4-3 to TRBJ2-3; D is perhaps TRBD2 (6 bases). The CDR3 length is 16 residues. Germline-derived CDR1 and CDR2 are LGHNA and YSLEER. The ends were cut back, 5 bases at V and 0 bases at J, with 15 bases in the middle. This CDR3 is CASSVNTGVSTDTQYF. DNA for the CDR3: TGCGCCAGCAGCGTTAATACGGGGGTTAGCACAGATACGCAGTATTTT.

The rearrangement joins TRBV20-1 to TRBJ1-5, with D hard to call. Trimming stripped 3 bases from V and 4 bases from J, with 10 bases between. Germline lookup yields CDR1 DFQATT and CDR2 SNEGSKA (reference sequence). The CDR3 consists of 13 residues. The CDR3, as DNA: TGCAGTGCTAGGTGGGCCCTAAATCAGCCCCAGCATTTT. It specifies CSARWALNQPQHF.

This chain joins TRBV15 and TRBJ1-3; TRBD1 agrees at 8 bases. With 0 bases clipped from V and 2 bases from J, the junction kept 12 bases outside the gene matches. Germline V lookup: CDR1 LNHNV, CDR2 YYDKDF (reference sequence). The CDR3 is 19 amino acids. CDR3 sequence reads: CATSRDRVTWTGTGNTIYF. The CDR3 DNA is TGTGCCACCAGCAGAGATCGGGTAACCTGGACAGGGACTGGAAACACCATATATTTT.

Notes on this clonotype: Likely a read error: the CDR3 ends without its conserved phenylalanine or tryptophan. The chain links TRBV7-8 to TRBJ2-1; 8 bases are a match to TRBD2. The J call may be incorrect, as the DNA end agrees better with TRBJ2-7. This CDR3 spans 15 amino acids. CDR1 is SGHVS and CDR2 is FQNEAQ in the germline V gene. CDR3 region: CASSLVALAGYEQYA. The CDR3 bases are TGTGCCAGCAGCTTAGTGGCGCTAGCGGGCTACGAGCAGTACGCC.

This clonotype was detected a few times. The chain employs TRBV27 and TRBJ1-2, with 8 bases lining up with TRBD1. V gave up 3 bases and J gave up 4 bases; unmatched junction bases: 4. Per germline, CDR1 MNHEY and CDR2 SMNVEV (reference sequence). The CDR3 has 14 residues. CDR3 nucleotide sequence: TGTGCCAGCAGTTTCGTGGGGACAGGCTATGGCTACACCTTC. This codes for CASSFVGTGYGYTF.

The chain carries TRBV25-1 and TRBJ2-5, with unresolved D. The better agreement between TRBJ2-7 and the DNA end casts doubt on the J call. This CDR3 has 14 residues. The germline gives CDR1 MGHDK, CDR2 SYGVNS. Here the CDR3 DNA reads TGTGCCAGCAGTTTTGTCGACGGGTCCTACGAGCAGTACTTC. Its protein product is CASSFVDGSYEQYF.

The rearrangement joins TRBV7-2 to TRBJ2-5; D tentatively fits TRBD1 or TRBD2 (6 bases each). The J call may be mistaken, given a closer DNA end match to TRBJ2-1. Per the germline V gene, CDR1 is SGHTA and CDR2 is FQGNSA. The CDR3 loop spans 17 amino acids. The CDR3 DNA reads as TGTGCCAGCAGCTTAGCGTCAGTGGTAGTGGGGGGCCGGGAGCAGTTCTTC. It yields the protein CASSLASVVVGGREQFF.

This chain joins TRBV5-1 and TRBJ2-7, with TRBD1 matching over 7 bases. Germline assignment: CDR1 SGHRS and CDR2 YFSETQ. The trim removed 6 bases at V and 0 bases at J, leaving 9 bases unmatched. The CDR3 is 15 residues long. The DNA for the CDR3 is TGCGCCAGCACCTATTCCGGGACAGCCTCCTACGAGCAGTACTTC. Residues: CASTYSGTASYEQYF.